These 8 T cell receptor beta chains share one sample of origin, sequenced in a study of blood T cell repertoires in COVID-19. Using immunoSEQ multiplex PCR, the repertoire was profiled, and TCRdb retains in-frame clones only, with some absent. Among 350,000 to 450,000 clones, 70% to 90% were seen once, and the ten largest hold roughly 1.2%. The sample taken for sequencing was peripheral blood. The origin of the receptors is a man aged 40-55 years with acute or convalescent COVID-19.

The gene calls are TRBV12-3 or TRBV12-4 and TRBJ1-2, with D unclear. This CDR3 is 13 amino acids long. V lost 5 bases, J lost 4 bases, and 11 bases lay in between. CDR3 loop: CASSQAGGYGYTF. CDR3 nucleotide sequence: TGTGCCAGCAGTCAGGCGGGTGGCTATGGCTACACCTTC.

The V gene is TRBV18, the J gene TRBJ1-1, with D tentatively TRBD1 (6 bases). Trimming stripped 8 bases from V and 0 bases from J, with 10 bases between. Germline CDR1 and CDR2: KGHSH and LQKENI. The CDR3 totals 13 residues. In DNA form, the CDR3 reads TGTGCCAGCACTGGACAGATGAACACTGAAGCTTTCTTT. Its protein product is CASTGQMNTEAFF.

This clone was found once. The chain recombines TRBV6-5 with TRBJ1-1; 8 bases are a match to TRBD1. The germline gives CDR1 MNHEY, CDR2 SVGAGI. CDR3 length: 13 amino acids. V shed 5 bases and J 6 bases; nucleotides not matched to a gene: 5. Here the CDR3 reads CASSRGQGSEAFF. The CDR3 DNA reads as TGTGCCAGCAGTCGCGGACAGGGCTCTGAAGCTTTCTTT.

CDR3 sequence reads: CASSWRTGGTEAFF. DNA of the CDR3: TGTGCCAGCAGCTGGAGGACAGGGGGCACTGAAGCTTTCTTT. The V and J genes are TRBV5-4 and TRBJ1-1; TRBD1 aligns across 10 bases. Trimming removed 3 bases from V and 4 bases from J; junction bases left unmatched: 3. This CDR3 comprises 14 residues. Germline V gene data show CDR1 as SGHNT and CDR2 as YYREEE (reference sequence).

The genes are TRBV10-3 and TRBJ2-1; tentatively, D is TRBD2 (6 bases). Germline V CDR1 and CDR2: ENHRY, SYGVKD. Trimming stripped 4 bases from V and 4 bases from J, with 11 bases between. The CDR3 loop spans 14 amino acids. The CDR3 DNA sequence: TGTGCCATCAGTGGGGCGGACTATTACAATGAGCAGTTCTTC. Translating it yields CAISGADYYNEQFF.

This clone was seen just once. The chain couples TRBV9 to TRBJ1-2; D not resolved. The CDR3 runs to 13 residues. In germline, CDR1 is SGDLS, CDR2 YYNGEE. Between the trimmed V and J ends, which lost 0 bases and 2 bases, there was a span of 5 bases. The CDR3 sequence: CASSVGQNYGYTF. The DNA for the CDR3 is TGTGCCAGCAGCGTAGGCCAGAACTATGGCTACACCTTC.

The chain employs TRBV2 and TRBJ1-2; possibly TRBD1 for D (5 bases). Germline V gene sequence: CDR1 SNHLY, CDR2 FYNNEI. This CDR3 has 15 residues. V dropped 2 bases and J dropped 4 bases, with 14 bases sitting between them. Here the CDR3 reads CASSELRQTTYGYTF. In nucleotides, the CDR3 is TGTGCCAGCAGTGAACTTCGACAGACGACCTATGGCTACACCTTC.

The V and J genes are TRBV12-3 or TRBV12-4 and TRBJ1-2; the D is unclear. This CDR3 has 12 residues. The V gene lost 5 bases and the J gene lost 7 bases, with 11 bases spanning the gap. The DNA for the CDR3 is TGTGCCAGCAGTGGAGTTGCGGGTGGCTACACCTTC. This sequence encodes CASSGVAGGYTF.